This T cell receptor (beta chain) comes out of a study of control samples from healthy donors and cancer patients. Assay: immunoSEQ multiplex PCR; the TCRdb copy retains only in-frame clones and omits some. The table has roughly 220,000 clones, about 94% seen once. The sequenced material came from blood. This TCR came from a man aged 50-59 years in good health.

The CDR3 DNA follows: TGCGCCAGCAGCGTTAGCGGGGATATTGAGCAGTTCTTC. It translates to CASSVSGDIEQFF. This rearrangement joins TRBV5-1 to TRBJ2-1; 8 bases agree with TRBD2. CDR1 SGHRS and CDR2 YFSETQ come from the germline V gene. CDR3 length: 13 amino acids. Germline trimming cut 4 bases from V and 9 bases from J; bases unmatched to any gene: 6.